This TCR beta chain originates from a study of cytomegalovirus exposure and HLA in healthy donors (dated by TCRdb to 2015 to 2018). About the study as a whole: According to an earlier analysis of a few hundred of the donors, about 170 million T cells yielded 120 million or so unique TCR beta sequences and around 300 Gb of sequence data. Approximately 300 gigabases of sequencing data and 75 million to 85 million unique TCR sequences made up an early release that covered several hundred HLA-typed donors. Among the roughly 430 genotyped donors, approximately 82% belonged to the genetic ancestry cluster associated with self-reported Caucasian donors. The aim of the study was to test whether cataloging public T cell receptors could identify signatures of past pathogen exposure. The T cell repertoires of 666 subjects were profiled by immunosequencing and related to cytomegalovirus serostatus. Besides the first cohort of around 700 subjects, a separate validation cohort made up of some 110 different subjects was used. To predict cytomegalovirus infection status, the study combined high-throughput TCR immunosequencing, statistical association of individual TCRs with disease status, and machine learning. In a later analysis, previously published TCR beta repertoires from 666 donors were re-analyzed and high-resolution HLA genotyping was added so that TCR occurrence patterns could be studied. The later analysis used no new phenotypic data to find candidate immune exposures, relying instead on TCR beta sequences and their occurrence across donors. To decide whether each TCR beta V gene segment behaved as functional or pseudogenic, an earlier analysis of approximately 600 of the donors relied on high-throughput TCR beta sequencing. Donor age, sex, ethnicity and CMV serostatus were compiled alongside the repertoire data. In a later genetic analysis, genome-wide SNP genotypes for 398 of the 666 donors were used, and that subset was treated as a discovery cohort. Every discovery cohort repertoire had been produced on one sequencing platform. HLA typing included class I and class II loci at four-digit resolution. The number of typed donors differed by locus: about 629-630 for A, B, C, DRB1 and DQB1; roughly 510 for DQA1; approximately 600 for DPA1; and about 470 for DPB1. A handful of DR-DQ haplotypes were treated as single units for association and clustering because of strong linkage in the cohort. On average, 235,054 unique TCR beta nucleotide sequences were sequenced per donor among more than 350 genotyped donors of the cohort, with about 17% of those sequences being non-productive.

What the work shows at the level of the full study, not this receptor alone: In the study, approximately 150 TCR beta chains were listed as associated with cytomegalovirus. Seventeen rarely observed V segments, including chromosome 9 orphons, were excluded from the earlier analysis of approximately 500 of the donors because counts were too low. CMV serostatus was the only immune exposure information available for the cohort. In a later analysis, HLA-associated TCR beta chains were found to be more clonally expanded and to have lower generation probabilities than equally common non-associated chains. A cluster of highly shared sequence variants was judged likely to be a technical artifact of the sequencing pipeline. The authors suggested that the approach could potentially be generalized to other disease states and immunological phenotypes. Assigning TCR associations to individual alleles was difficult when HLA alleles, especially DR and DQ, strongly co-occurred. In vitro tests confirmed that three of the cytomegalovirus-associated TCR beta chains recognize cytomegalovirus antigens. Sequencing depth was assumed to be roughly uniform across donors in the presence/absence analyses, though that assumption may not hold. According to a later analysis, most CMV-associated TCR beta chains appeared to be HLA-restricted, and the HLA associations seemed to be driven largely by CMV exposure. At a false discovery rate of 0.05, a later analysis linked 16,951 TCR beta sequences to specific HLA alleles. A further reported finding was that TCR beta sequences accurately predicted the HLA-A and HLA-B alleles for most subjects in the first cohort. Because HLA typing was unavailable for some donors at each locus, only the typed subset was used in association tests. Correlated functional status among segregating V segments might be attributable to linkage disequilibrium, but an unknown experimental factor could not be ruled out. In a later analysis, the rate of TCR association differed among HLA loci, with DRB1 alleles having the most associated TCRs and HLA-C alleles having the fewest. In an earlier analysis of 587 of the donors, most TCR beta V segments appeared in productive rearrangements about 90% or about 30% of the time, broadly matching IMGT annotations. A later genetic analysis reported fewer N-insertions in productive TCRs among donors in an Asian-associated ancestry cluster than the roughly 650-donor mean. The cohort was sequenced for TCR beta chains only, and without alpha or paired-chain data the features that could be detected were limited. Across donors, most TCR sequences were observed very rarely, whereas some public TCRs were present in many individuals. An association between a missense DCLRE1C variant and V-gene and J-gene trimming of TCR beta chains was found in a later genetic analysis and replicated in an independent cohort. According to a later analysis, parvovirus B19, influenza, CMV and Epstein-Barr virus appeared linked to several top co-occurrence clusters. The classifier was reported to diagnose cytomegalovirus status with high specificity and sensitivity in both the original and validation cohorts.

As for this clone: This clone's antigen is unknown. There are no base qualities to consult, and no much larger clone falls within one base.

Libraries were made using the immunoSEQ multiplex PCR assay. For the multiplex PCR, a mixture combining 60 forward primers for TCR Vbeta segments and 13 reverse primers for TCR Jbeta segments was used. The CDR3 region of rearranged TCR beta genes was amplified from genomic DNA with a multiplex PCR assay. The Illumina HiSeq System was used to sequence the amplified TCR beta libraries as 87-base-pair reads. Turning to the authors' computational methods: A later analysis counted about 82 million unique TCR beta chains across the roughly 700 repertoires, and around 9.9 million of these chains were shared by at least two donors. A nearest-neighbor algorithm error-corrected the raw reads and collapsed the reads into unique sequences, merging closely related sequences to remove PCR and sequencing errors. To assign V, D and J gene segments, CDR3 sequences were aligned to IMGT reference sequences. Each retained sequence needed at least a six-nucleotide match to both a V gene segment and a J gene segment. Rearrangements were classified as productive when the CDR3 lacked stop codons and remained in frame with V and J, and all other rearrangements were classified as non-productive. CDR3 was defined according to IMGT convention as the region running from the second conserved V-encoded cysteine to the conserved J-encoded phenylalanine. The earlier analysis of fewer than 700 of the donors excluded sequences that lacked an unambiguous match to a single V gene segment. An earlier analysis of over 450 of the donors classified V segments as functional when productive rearrangements were above 56.7% and as segregating when the standard deviation between donors was above 5%. To diagnose cytomegalovirus status from the catalog of TCR beta chain sequences, a statistical classification framework was built. In a later analysis, V and J genes were assigned by comparing TCR nucleotide sequences against IMGT/GENE-DB human TR gene sequences. The TCRdist pipeline was used in a later analysis to assign CDR3 sequences and most-parsimonious VDJ recombination scenarios. In a later analysis, every TCR beta chain was defined by the combination of its CDR3 amino acid sequence and its V-gene family, and reads without a unique V-gene family were dropped. A later analysis removed 500 to 650 highly shared, low-generation-probability nucleotide sequences to deal with suspected cross-contamination and a sequencing artifact. For each public chain, a later analysis derived a clonal expansion index from normalized ranks of inferred template counts within each repertoire. In a later analysis, generation probabilities were computed using a VDJ recombination model fitted to out-of-frame rearrangements, and the results were checked against IGoR. A later analysis scored TCR-TCR, TCR-HLA and TCR-CMV co-occurrence with hypergeometric tests, applying a repertoire-size bias correction to TCR pairs. To estimate false discovery rates, a later analysis permuted the HLA or CMV assignments 20 times. A later analysis grouped co-occurring TCRs with DBSCAN, adding TCRdist sequence similarity when clustering within HLA-allele-positive subsets. Co-occurrence clustering excluded repertoires with fewer than 30,000 or more than 120,000 public chains, plus five with anomalous nucleotide sharing. As stored in TCRdb, this immuneACCESS dataset retains in-frame rearrangements with V and J assigned. A fraction of the clones does not appear; measured against another copy, unresolved V genes explain less than half of the discrepancy, and the remainder lacks a known reason. That table furnishes V, J and clone size, whereas the DNA furnished D and trimming. The sample table holds approximately 110,000 clones, of which around 70% were seen once. The top ten clonotypes cover just under 8.5% of the sample.

The cohort was made up of several hundred healthy bone marrow donors. At the time of sampling, all cohort members were nominally healthy, though unrecorded immune exposures were likely present. The donor was CMV seropositive and belonged to the group of more than 250 seropositive cohort members. A peripheral blood sample was collected from each donor, and TCR beta sequencing was performed on peripheral blood mononuclear cells. The Qiagen DNeasy Blood Extraction Kit was used to extract genomic DNA from the blood cell samples. The sequence was collected from a woman aged 40 to 50 in good health and CMV-seropositive. The sample consisted of PBMCs.

Read as DNA, the sequence is TGCGCCAGCAGTTTCACAGGGGGGGTCACAGATACGCAGTATTTT. Its coded protein is CASSFTGGVTDTQYF. The sequence links TRBV5-1 to TRBJ2-3, and TRBD1 may be the D gene, going by 8 matching bases. Relative to germline, V is 5 bases shorter and J is 2 bases shorter, with 15 bases between their ends. The germline V gene sets CDR1 to SGHRS and CDR2 to YFSETQ. From the cysteine up to the phenylalanine, the CDR3 has a length of 15 residues. CDR3 DNA is the only sequence kept; it has 45 bases, read in frame from the first base.